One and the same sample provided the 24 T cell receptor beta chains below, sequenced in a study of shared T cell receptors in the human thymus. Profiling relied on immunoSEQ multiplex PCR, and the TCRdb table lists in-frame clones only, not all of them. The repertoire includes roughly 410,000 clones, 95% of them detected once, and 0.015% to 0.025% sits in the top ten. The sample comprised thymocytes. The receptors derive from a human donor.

CDR3 nucleotide sequence: TGCGCCAGCAGCCAAGATTCTTTCAAGCGGGAAACAGATACGCAGTATTTT. It specifies CASSQDSFKRETDTQYF. The J gene is TRBJ2-3, the V gene TRBV4-3; 7 nucleotides line up with TRBD2. The germline V gene encodes CDR1 LGHNA and CDR2 YSLEER. This CDR3 has 17 residues. After removal of 0 bases from V and 3 bases from J, the junction contained 9 bases not matched to a gene.

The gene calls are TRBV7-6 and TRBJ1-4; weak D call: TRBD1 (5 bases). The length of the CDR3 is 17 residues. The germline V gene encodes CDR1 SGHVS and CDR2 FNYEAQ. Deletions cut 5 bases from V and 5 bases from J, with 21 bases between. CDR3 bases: TGTGCCAGCAGCCCCCGGACCCCCAGGGATGTGAATGAAAAACTGTTTTTT. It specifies CASSPRTPRDVNEKLFF.

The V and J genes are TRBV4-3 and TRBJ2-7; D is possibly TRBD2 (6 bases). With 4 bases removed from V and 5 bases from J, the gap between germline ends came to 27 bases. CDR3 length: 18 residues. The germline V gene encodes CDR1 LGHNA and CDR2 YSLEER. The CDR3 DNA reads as TGCGCCAGCAGCCTCCCCAGGAGGGCAGAGCCCCTAACGCACGAGCAGTACTTC. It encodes CASSLPRRAEPLTHEQYF.

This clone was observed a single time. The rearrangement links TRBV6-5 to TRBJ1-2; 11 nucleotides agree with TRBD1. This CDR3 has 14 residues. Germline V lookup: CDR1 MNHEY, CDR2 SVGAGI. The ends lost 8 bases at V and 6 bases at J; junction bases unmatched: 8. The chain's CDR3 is CASRTGQGADGYTF. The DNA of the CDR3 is TGTGCCAGCCGGACTGGACAGGGGGCAGATGGCTACACCTTC.

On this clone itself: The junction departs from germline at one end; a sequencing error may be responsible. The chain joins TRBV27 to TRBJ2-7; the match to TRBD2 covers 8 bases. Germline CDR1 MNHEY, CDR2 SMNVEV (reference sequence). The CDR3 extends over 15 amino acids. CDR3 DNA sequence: TGTGCCAGCAGCTTAATCCCCTACGGGGGGGGTAGAAGGGTTTTC. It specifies CASSLIPYGGGRRVF.

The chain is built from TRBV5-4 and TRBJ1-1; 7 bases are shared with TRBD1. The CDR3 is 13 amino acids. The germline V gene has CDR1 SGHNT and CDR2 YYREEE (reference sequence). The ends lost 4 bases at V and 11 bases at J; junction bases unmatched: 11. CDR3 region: CASSPDRSLEAFF. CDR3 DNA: TGTGCCAGCAGCCCGGACAGGTCATTGGAGGCTTTCTTT.

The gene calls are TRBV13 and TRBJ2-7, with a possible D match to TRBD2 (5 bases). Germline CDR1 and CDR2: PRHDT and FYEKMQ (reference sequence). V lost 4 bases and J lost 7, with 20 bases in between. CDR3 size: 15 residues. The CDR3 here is CASSSRVAFPREQYF. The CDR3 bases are TGTGCCAGCAGCTCCCGTGTAGCGTTCCCTCGGGAGCAGTACTTC. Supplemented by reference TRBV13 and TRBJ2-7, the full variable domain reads AAGVIQSPRHLIKEKRETATLKCYPIPRHDTVYWYQQGPGQDPQFLISFYEKMQSDKGSIPDRFSAQQFSDYHSELNMSSLELGDSALYFCASSSRVAFPREQYFGPGTRLTVT.

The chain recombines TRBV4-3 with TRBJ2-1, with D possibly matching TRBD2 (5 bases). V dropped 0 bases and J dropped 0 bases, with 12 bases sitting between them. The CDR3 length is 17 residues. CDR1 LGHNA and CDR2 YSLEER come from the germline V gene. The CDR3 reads CASSQEKAGSSYNEQFF. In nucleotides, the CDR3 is TGCGCCAGCAGCCAAGAAAAGGCGGGCAGCTCCTACAATGAGCAGTTCTTC.

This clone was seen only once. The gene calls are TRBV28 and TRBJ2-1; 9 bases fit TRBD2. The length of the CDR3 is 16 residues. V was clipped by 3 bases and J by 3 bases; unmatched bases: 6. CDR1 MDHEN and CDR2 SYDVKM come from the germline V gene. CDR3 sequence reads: CASSFSLAGNYNEQFF. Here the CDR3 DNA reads TGTGCCAGCAGTTTCAGTCTAGCGGGGAACTACAATGAGCAGTTCTTC.

The CDR3 reads CASKGTETEAFF. The CDR3 DNA reads as TGTGCCAGCAAGGGGACGGAGACTGAAGCTTTCTTT. The rearrangement links TRBV6-5 to TRBJ1-1; D possibly corresponds to TRBD1 (5 bases). V was cut by 7 bases and J by 5 bases, with 11 bases left in between. Germline values: CDR1 MNHEY, CDR2 SVGAGI. The CDR3 runs 12 residues.

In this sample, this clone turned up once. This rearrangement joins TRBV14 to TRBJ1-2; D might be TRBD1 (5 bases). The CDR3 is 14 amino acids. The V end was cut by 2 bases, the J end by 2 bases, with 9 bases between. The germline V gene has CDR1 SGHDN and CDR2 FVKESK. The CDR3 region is CASSQRGGNYGYTF. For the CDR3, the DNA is TGTGCCAGCAGCCAAAGGGGTGGCAACTATGGCTACACCTTC.

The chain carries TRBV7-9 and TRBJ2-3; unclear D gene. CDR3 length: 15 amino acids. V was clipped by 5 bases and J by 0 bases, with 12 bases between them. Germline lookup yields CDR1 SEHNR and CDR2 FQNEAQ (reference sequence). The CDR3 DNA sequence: TGTGCCAGCAGCGCCGTCCGAGCTAGCACAGATACGCAGTATTTT. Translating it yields CASSAVRASTDTQYF.

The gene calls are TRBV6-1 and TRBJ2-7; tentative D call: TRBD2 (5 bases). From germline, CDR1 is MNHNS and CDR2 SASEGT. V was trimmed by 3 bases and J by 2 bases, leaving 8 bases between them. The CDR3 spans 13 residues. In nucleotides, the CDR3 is TGTGCCAGCAGTGATGGACTGACCTACGAGCAGTACTTC. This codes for CASSDGLTYEQYF.

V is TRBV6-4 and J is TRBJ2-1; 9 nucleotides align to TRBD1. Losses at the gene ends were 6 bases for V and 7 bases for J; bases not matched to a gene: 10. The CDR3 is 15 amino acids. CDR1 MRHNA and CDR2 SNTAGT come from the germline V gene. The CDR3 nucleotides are TGTGCCAGCAGCCAGAACAGGGGGCGCGGGAATGAGCAGTTCTTC. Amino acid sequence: CASSQNRGRGNEQFF.

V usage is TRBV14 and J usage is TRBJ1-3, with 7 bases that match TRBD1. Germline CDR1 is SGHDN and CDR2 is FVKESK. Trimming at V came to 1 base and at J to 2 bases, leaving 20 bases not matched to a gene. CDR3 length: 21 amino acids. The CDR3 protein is CASSQAPGQDVWRLTGNTIYF. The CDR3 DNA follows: TGTGCCAGCAGCCAAGCCCCAGGACAGGATGTATGGAGATTAACTGGAAACACCATATATTTT. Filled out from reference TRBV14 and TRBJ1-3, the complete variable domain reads EAGVTQFPSHSVIEKGQTVTLRCDPISGHDNLYWYRRVMGKEIKFLLHFVKESKQDESGMPNNRFLAERTGGTYSTLKVQPAELEDSGVYFCASSQAPGQDVWRLTGNTIYFGEGSWLTVV.

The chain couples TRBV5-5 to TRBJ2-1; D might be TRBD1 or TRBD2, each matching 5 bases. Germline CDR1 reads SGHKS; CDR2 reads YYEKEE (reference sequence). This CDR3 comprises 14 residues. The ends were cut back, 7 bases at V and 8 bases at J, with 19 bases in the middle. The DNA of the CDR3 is TGTGCCAGCTGTCGGGACCGGCAATGGGATGAGCAGTTCTTC. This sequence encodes CASCRDRQWDEQFF.

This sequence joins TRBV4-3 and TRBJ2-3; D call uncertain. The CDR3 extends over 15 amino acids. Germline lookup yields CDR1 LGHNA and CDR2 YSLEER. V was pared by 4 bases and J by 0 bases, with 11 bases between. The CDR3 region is CASSRDGPSTDTQYF. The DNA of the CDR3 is TGCGCCAGCAGCCGAGACGGACCTAGCACAGATACGCAGTATTTT.

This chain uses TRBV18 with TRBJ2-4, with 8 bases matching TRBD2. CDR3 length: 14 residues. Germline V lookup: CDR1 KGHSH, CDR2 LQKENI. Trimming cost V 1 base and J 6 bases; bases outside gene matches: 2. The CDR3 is CASSPRAGVNIQYF. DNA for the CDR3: TGTGCCAGCTCACCACGAGCGGGAGTAAACATTCAGTACTTC. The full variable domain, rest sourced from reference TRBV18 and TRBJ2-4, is NAGVMQNPRHLVRRRGQEARLRCSPMKGHSHVYWYRQLPEEGLKFMVYLQKENIIDESGMPKERFSAEFPKEGPSILRIQQVVRGDSAAYFCASSPRAGVNIQYFGAGTRLSVL.

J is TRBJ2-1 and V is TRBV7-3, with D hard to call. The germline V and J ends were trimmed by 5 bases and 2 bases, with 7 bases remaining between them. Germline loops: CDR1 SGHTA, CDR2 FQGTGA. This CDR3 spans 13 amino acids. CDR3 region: CASSQEAYNEQFF. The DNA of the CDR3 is TGTGCCAGCAGCCAGGAAGCCTACAATGAGCAGTTCTTC. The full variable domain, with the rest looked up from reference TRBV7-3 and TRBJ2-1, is GAGVSQTPSNKVTEKGKYVELRCDPISGHTALYWYRQSLGQGPEFLIYFQGTGAADDSGLPNDRFFAVRPEGSVSTLKIQRTERGDSAVYLCASSQEAYNEQFFGPGTRLTVL.

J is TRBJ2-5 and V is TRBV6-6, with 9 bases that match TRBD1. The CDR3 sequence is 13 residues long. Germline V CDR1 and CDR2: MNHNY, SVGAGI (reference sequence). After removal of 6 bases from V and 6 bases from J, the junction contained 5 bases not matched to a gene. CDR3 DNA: TGTGCCAGCAGGGGGACAGGGTGGAAGACCCAGTACTTC. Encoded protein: CASRGTGWKTQYF.

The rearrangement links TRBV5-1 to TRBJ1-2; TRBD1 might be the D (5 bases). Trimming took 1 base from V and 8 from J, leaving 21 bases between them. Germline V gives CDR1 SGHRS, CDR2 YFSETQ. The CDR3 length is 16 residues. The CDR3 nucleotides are TGCGCCAGCAGCTTGACCCGGGGCAGGGCGCCGTTGGGCTACACCTTC. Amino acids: CASSLTRGRAPLGYTF.

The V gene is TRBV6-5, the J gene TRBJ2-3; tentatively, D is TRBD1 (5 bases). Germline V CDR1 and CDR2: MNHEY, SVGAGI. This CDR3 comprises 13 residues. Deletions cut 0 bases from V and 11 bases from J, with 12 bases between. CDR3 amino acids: CASSYSIGARQYF. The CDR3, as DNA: TGTGCCAGCAGTTACTCTATAGGGGCGAGGCAGTATTTT.

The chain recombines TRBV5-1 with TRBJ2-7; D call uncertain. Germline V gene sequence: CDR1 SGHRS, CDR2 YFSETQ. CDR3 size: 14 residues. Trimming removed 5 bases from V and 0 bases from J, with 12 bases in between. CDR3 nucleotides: TGCGCCAGCAGATCCGGGCGGCTCTCCTACGAGCAGTACTTC. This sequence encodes CASRSGRLSYEQYF.

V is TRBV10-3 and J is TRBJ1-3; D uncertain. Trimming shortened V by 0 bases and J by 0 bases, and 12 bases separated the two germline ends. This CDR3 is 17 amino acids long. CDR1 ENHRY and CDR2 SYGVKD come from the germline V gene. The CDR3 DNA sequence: TGTGCCATCAGTGAGTCTCGGATTGGGCACTCTGGAAACACCATATATTTT. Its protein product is CAISESRIGHSGNTIYF.